This entry lists 21 T cell receptor beta chains sequenced from one sample in a study of Ad26.COV2.S vaccination and SARS-CoV-2 variants. Only in-frame clones appear in the TCRdb table, and some are missing; sequencing was by immunoSEQ multiplex PCR. The table has hundreds of thousands of clones, 89% seen once; the top ten hold approximately 1.5%. Stated treatment: over 15 received Ad26.COV2.S at low or high dose, single or two shots; roughly five received placebo; per-sample allocation not given. Sampling took place 63 days after the first vaccine or placebo injection. Specimen: peripheral blood, collected in a trial of Ad26.COV2.S vaccine versus placebo. The receptors originated from a person between 18 and 65 years old who received the Ad26.COV2.S COVID-19 vaccine or a placebo.

The CDR3 bases are TGTGCCAGCAGCTTGTGGGACCTTGATAACACTGAAGCTTTCTTT. Protein product: CASSLWDLDNTEAFF. The rearrangement links TRBV7-2 to TRBJ1-1; TRBD1 might be the D (5 bases). The CDR3 has 15 amino acids. Germline lookup yields CDR1 SGHTA and CDR2 FQGNSA. V lost 3 bases, J lost 2 bases, and 13 bases lay in between. Looking up the rest from reference TRBV7-2 and TRBJ1-1 gives the full variable domain: GAGVSQSPSNKVTEKGKDVELRCDPISGHTALYWYRQSLGQGLEFLIYFQGNSAPDKSGLPSDRFSAERTGGSVSTLTIQRTQQEDSAVYLCASSLWDLDNTEAFFGQGTRLTVV.

The chain has TRBV19 and TRBJ2-7, with a tentative D call TRBD2 (5 bases). V dropped 5 bases and J dropped 3 bases, with 14 bases sitting between them. Germline CDR1 reads LNHDA; CDR2 reads SQIVND (reference sequence). There are 14 residues in the CDR3. CDR3 nucleotides: TGTGCCAGTAGTCCGAGAGGAGGCAACTACGAGCAGTACTTC. It translates to CASSPRGGNYEQYF. The variable domain in full, with the rest retrieved from reference TRBV19 and TRBJ2-7, is DGGITQSPKYLFRKEGQNVTLSCEQNLNHDAMYWYRQDPGQGLRLIYYSQIVNDFQKGDIAEGYSVSREKKESFPLTVTSAQKNPTAFYLCASSPRGGNYEQYFGPGTRLTVT.

The V and J genes are TRBV2 and TRBJ1-3; D gene ambiguous. The germline V gene has CDR1 SNHLY and CDR2 FYNNEI. There are 15 residues in the CDR3. Trimming took 6 bases from V and 3 from J, leaving 15 bases between them. CDR3 bases: TGTGCCAGCAGAAACGCCGGAAATATTGGAAACACCATATATTTT. It translates to CASRNAGNIGNTIYF. The full variable domain, with the rest looked up from reference TRBV2 and TRBJ1-3, is EPEVTQTPSHQVTQMGQEVILRCVPISNHLYFYWYRQILGQKVEFLVSFYNNEISEKSEIFDDQFSVERPDGSNFTLKIRSTKLEDSAMYFCASRNAGNIGNTIYFGEGSWLTVV.

The count of this clone is one. This sequence joins TRBV6-2 or TRBV6-3 and TRBJ2-7, with D uncertain. Germline V gives CDR1 MNHEY, CDR2 SVGEGT. With 6 bases removed from V and 3 bases from J, the gap between germline ends came to 15 bases. This CDR3 has 14 amino acids. The CDR3 nucleotides read TGTGCCAGCAGCCGAACCGCCTCCGACTACGAGCAGTACTTC. This codes for CASSRTASDYEQYF.

The rearrangement uses TRBV5-1 and TRBJ1-1; D unclear. In germline, CDR1 is SGHRS, CDR2 YFSETQ. CDR3 length: 14 amino acids. The V and J ends lost 1 base and 0 bases respectively, with 7 bases between them. The CDR3 sequence: CASSLNGMNTEAFF. The CDR3 DNA sequence: TGCGCCAGCAGCTTGAACGGGATGAACACTGAAGCTTTCTTT.

CDR3 sequence reads: CASRGAGTGFNTEAFF. CDR3 nucleotides: TGTGCCAGCAGGGGAGCCGGGACCGGGTTTAACACTGAAGCTTTCTTT. The V and J genes are TRBV5-4 and TRBJ1-1; possibly TRBD1 for D (5 bases). Germline CDR1 SGHNT, CDR2 YYREEE (reference sequence). The CDR3 consists of 16 residues. V was trimmed by 5 bases and J by 2 bases, leaving 19 bases between them.

The rearrangement uses TRBV18 and TRBJ1-2, with TRBD1 matching 7 bases. After removal of 0 bases from V and 7 bases from J, the junction contained 5 bases not matched to a gene. This CDR3 spans 14 amino acids. Germline assignment: CDR1 KGHSH and CDR2 LQKENI. The CDR3 is CASSPPGGASGYTF. The CDR3, as DNA: TGTGCCAGCTCACCACCAGGGGGCGCTTCTGGCTACACCTTC.

V gene TRBV7-2 combines with J gene TRBJ2-7; D unclear. This CDR3 contains 14 residues. Germline CDR1 reads SGHTA; CDR2 reads FQGNSA. V shed 1 base and J shed 0 bases, with 7 bases lying between them. The CDR3 reads CASSLESASYEQYF. CDR3 bases: TGTGCCAGCAGCTTAGAGTCAGCCTCCTACGAGCAGTACTTC.

This clone was observed once. The V call is TRBV29-1, the J call TRBJ2-3; D ambiguous. V dropped 1 base and J dropped 3 bases, with 8 bases sitting between them. The germline V gene encodes CDR1 SQVTM and CDR2 ANQGSEA. The CDR3 runs 13 residues. The CDR3 DNA sequence: TGCAGCGTTGAAGGGAGATTTACAGATACGCAGTATTTT. The encoded protein is CSVEGRFTDTQYF.

The J gene is TRBJ2-3, the V gene TRBV11-2; TRBD2 agrees at 9 bases. This CDR3 contains 15 residues. After removal of 3 bases from V and 2 bases from J, the junction contained 3 bases not matched to a gene. The germline V gene encodes CDR1 SGHAT and CDR2 FQNNGV. CDR3 coding DNA: TGTGCCAGCAGCTTGACTAGCGGTTTCACAGATACGCAGTATTTT. This codes for CASSLTSGFTDTQYF.

The CDR3 DNA reads as TGTGCCAGTGGCCTTAGGAAGGATAATTCACCCCTCCACTTT. Encoded protein: CASGLRKDNSPLHF. V usage is TRBV19 and J usage is TRBJ1-6; D remains ambiguous. Trimming took 8 bases from V and 5 from J, leaving 13 bases between them. CDR3 size: 14 residues. The germline CDR1 and CDR2 sequences are LNHDA and SQIVND (reference sequence).

The rearrangement joins TRBV10-3 to TRBJ2-2; TRBD2 is a possible D gene (6 bases). CDR1 is ENHRY, CDR2 SYGVKD, per germline. V lost 10 bases and J lost 0, with 12 bases in between. This CDR3 has 14 amino acids. The CDR3 protein is CASAGTSNTGELFF. The CDR3 DNA reads as TGTGCCAGCGCCGGGACTTCGAACACCGGGGAGCTGTTTTTT.

The chain couples TRBV7-8 to TRBJ2-5; D may be TRBD2 (7 bases). The CDR3 runs to 14 residues. Germline assignment: CDR1 SGHVS and CDR2 FQNEAQ. The V gene lost 5 bases and the J gene lost 5 bases, with 15 bases spanning the gap. The CDR3 loop is CASSPEGGRETQYF. DNA for the CDR3: TGTGCCAGCAGCCCGGAGGGGGGGCGGGAGACCCAGTACTTC.

The chain combines TRBV30 with TRBJ2-1, with D uncertain. Trimming took 3 bases from V and 2 from J, leaving 11 bases between them. The CDR3 runs to 14 residues. Germline CDR1 is GTSNPN and CDR2 is SVGIG (reference sequence). CDR3 protein: CAWRPSGAYNEQFF. DNA of the CDR3: TGTGCCTGGAGGCCCAGTGGCGCCTACAATGAGCAGTTCTTC. The full variable domain, with the rest looked up from reference TRBV30 and TRBJ2-1, is SQTIHQWPATLVQPVGSPLSLECTVEGTSNPNLYWYRQAAGRGLQLLFYSVGIGQISSEVPQNLSASRPQDRQFILSSKKLLLSDSGFYLCAWRPSGAYNEQFFGPGTRLTVL.

The chain has TRBV7-8 and TRBJ1-5; no definite D call. Deletions cut 2 bases from V and 2 bases from J, with 7 bases between. CDR3 length: 14 amino acids. Germline values: CDR1 SGHVS, CDR2 FQNEAQ. The CDR3 coding sequence is TGTGCCAGCAGCTTAAGGGCGGGCAATCAGCCCCAGCATTTT. Its translation: CASSLRAGNQPQHF.

This clone came up a few times. This chain links TRBV7-9 with TRBJ1-4; D not resolved. CDR3 length equals 13 residues. V was shortened by 3 bases and J by 8 bases, with 10 bases between the two germline ends. Germline values: CDR1 SEHNR, CDR2 FQNEAQ (reference sequence). The CDR3 DNA is TGTGCCAGCAGCTTTAGCCAAGGAGAAAAACTGTTTTTT. Protein sequence: CASSFSQGEKLFF.

V and J are TRBV7-3 and TRBJ2-3, with 7 bases that match TRBD2. V dropped 2 bases and J dropped 2; count of bases not matched to a gene: 13. The CDR3 extends over 18 amino acids. In germline, CDR1 is SGHTA, CDR2 FQGTGA. CDR3 DNA sequence: TGTGCCAGCAGCTTATCCCCCGGAACAGCGGGGTTCACAGATACGCAGTATTTT. Its protein is CASSLSPGTAGFTDTQYF.

The chain links TRBV4-3 to TRBJ2-2; D not resolved. From germline, CDR1 is LGHNA and CDR2 YSLEER. V lost 0 bases to trimming and J lost 4 bases, with 6 bases between them. The CDR3 consists of 14 residues. This CDR3 reads CASSQESFTGELFF. The CDR3 DNA reads as TGCGCCAGCAGCCAAGAGAGCTTCACCGGGGAGCTGTTTTTT.

The chain joins TRBV4-2 to TRBJ2-6; 9 positions match TRBD1. V was clipped by 5 bases and J by 2 bases; unmatched bases: 4. The CDR3 runs to 16 residues. CDR1 and CDR2 from the germline V gene are LGHNA and YNFKEQ. Written as DNA, the CDR3 is TGTGCCAGCAGCGAAACAGGGGGCGCTGGGGCCAACGTCCTGACTTTC. Translated, it gives CASSETGGAGANVLTF.

The genes are TRBV5-4 and TRBJ2-5; D gene unclear. The CDR3 is 12 amino acids. Germline V CDR1 and CDR2: SGHNT, YYREEE (reference sequence). The V gene lost 3 bases and the J gene lost 4 bases, with 7 bases spanning the gap. The DNA of the CDR3 is TGTGCCAGCAGCTCCCCCCCAGAGACCCAGTACTTC. Its protein is CASSSPPETQYF.

This clone turned up a few times. The J gene is TRBJ2-1, the V gene TRBV11-1, with a weak D call TRBD1 (6 bases). The CDR3 sequence is 15 residues long. V lost 7 bases and J lost 5, with 18 bases in between. Germline CDR1 reads SGHAT; CDR2 reads FQDESV (reference sequence). CDR3 region: CASTAAVGQHNEQFF. The CDR3 DNA reads as TGTGCCAGCACCGCCGCCGTTGGACAGCACAATGAGCAGTTCTTC.